These T cell receptor beta chains were read from a single sample in a study of T cell repertoires in cytomegalovirus infection. TCRdb re-called the reads with MiXCR, one entry per CDR3 protein. The table records tens of thousands of distinct CDR3 sequences, around 20% of them present only once. These receptors' antigens are unknown. The sample taken for sequencing was PBMCs, sequenced either directly or after in vitro stimulation (not recorded which). All receptors come from a human donor in good health (CMV status not recorded). Some clones in this sample may be carry-over from other donors' samples. Each CDR3 is given with its conserved first and last residue. D genes are given only for firm matches. Size is stated for part of the rows, as once, few or many counts, or as a class when the clone is expanded.

clone_size: many; j_call: TRBJ2-5; d_call: TRBD1; v_call: TRBV12-3/TRBV12-4; cdr3_nt: TGTGCCAGCAGCCACATTGAGGGGGCACAGGGACCGCGGGAGACCCAGTACTTC; cdr3_aa: CASSHIEGAQGPRETQYF
clone_size: many; j_call: TRBJ2-3; d_call: -; v_call: TRBV28; cdr3_nt: TGTGCCAGCAGTGCCCCCCCAGATACGCAGTATTTT; cdr3_aa: CASSAPPDTQYF
clone_size: -; j_call: TRBJ1-4; d_call: -; v_call: TRBV7-6; cdr3_nt: TGTGCCAGCAGCTTAGGGGAAAATGAAAAACTGTTTTTT; cdr3_aa: CASSLGENEKLFF
clone_size: -; j_call: TRBJ1-6; d_call: -; v_call: TRBV6-6; cdr3_nt: TGTGCCAGCAGTGAGGGACTGCTAGCGGGTCAATCACCCCTCCACTTT; cdr3_aa: CASSEGLLAGQSPLHF
clone_size: many; j_call: TRBJ2-1; d_call: TRBD2; v_call: TRBV20-1; cdr3_nt: TGCAGTGCTAGAGAGCGCGGGAGTAGGTCCTACAATGAGCAGTTCTTC; cdr3_aa: CSARERGSRSYNEQFF
clone_size: -; j_call: TRBJ2-3; d_call: TRBD2; v_call: TRBV5-1; cdr3_nt: TGCGCCAGCAGCTTAGAACTAGCGGGGGTTACAGATACGCAGTATTTT; cdr3_aa: CASSLELAGVTDTQYF
clone_size: -; j_call: TRBJ2-1; d_call: -; v_call: TRBV9; cdr3_nt: TGTGCCAGCAGCTTAGCAGGGGTCATGGACCGGAGCTCCTACAATGAGCAGTTCTTC; cdr3_aa: CASSLAGVMDRSSYNEQFF
clone_size: -; j_call: TRBJ2-7; d_call: TRBD1; v_call: TRBV7-9; cdr3_nt: TGTGCCAGCAGCCCACGGGACAGCGACGACGAGCAGTACTTC; cdr3_aa: CASSPRDSDDEQYF
clone_size: -; j_call: TRBJ2-7; d_call: TRBD2; v_call: TRBV4-1; cdr3_nt: TGCGCCAGCAGCCAATTAGCGGGGTTAGCCTACGAGCAGTACTTC; cdr3_aa: CASSQLAGLAYEQYF
clone_size: -; j_call: TRBJ1-2; d_call: -; v_call: TRBV4-1; cdr3_nt: TGCGCCAGCACCCCTAGCCTGGGACCGCCTCACTTC; cdr3_aa: CASTPSLGPPHF
clone_size: few; j_call: TRBJ2-5; d_call: -; v_call: TRBV25-1; cdr3_nt: TGTGCCAGCAGTGTCGGAGAGACCCAGTACTTC; cdr3_aa: CASSVGETQYF
clone_size: few; j_call: TRBJ2-5; d_call: -; v_call: TRBV11-2; cdr3_nt: TGTGCCAGCAGCCCGCTAACACAAGAGACCCAGTACTTC; cdr3_aa: CASSPLTQETQYF
clone_size: -; j_call: TRBJ2-1; d_call: TRBD2; v_call: TRBV7-9; cdr3_nt: TGTGCCAGCAGCCAGGGACTAGCGGGAGGTGAGGATGAGCAGTTCTTC; cdr3_aa: CASSQGLAGGEDEQFF
clone_size: few; j_call: TRBJ1-3; d_call: -; v_call: TRBV6-2/TRBV6-3; cdr3_nt: TGTGCCAGCAGGGCTGACGCGCTCGTCTCTGGAAACACCATATATTTT; cdr3_aa: CASRADALVSGNTIYF